The 30 T cell receptor beta chains presented below share a single source sample, sequenced in a study of technical replicates of blood from several donors. The method was immunoSEQ multiplex PCR; TCRdb's version includes in-frame clones alone and lacks a portion of them. Of approximately 81,000 clones listed, roughly four fifths are singletons. The sequenced material came from PBMCs. Receptors were obtained from a human donor in good health. Some clones in this sample may be carry-over from other donors' samples.

The chain links TRBV2 to TRBJ1-2; the D gene is possibly TRBD1 (6 bases). Per germline, CDR1 SNHLY and CDR2 FYNNEI. The CDR3 covers 14 residues. The ends were cut back, 6 bases at V and 2 bases at J, with 13 bases in the middle. The CDR3, as DNA: TGTGCCAGCAGGGGACACCAAGGGAACTATGGCTACACCTTC. It encodes CASRGHQGNYGYTF.

The V and J genes are TRBV5-4 and TRBJ1-1; possible D gene TRBD1, 6 bases. The CDR3 covers 13 residues. V lost 4 bases, J lost 5 bases, and 12 bases lay in between. The germline V gene has CDR1 SGHNT and CDR2 YYREEE (reference sequence). This CDR3 reads CASSLQGGTEAFF. DNA for the CDR3: TGTGCCAGCAGCCTACAGGGAGGGACTGAAGCTTTCTTT.

The chain recombines TRBV10-3 with TRBJ1-2; 9 bases are shared with TRBD1. CDR3 length equals 15 residues. Germline-derived CDR1 and CDR2 are ENHRY and SYGVKD. The trim removed 6 bases at V and 8 bases at J, leaving 13 bases unmatched. Here the CDR3 reads CAIRTGQGETSGYTF. For the CDR3, the DNA is TGTGCCATCAGGACGGGACAGGGTGAGACATCCGGCTACACCTTC.

V is TRBV29-1 and J is TRBJ1-1, with D hard to call. Germline V CDR1 and CDR2: SQVTM, ANQGSEA. The CDR3 runs 15 residues. As DNA, the CDR3 is TGCAGTGTTTCCCCCAGACTAACTATGAACACTGAAGCTTTCTTT. As protein: CSVSPRLTMNTEAFF.

This rearrangement joins TRBV18 to TRBJ2-7, with 9 bases aligning to TRBD1. V shed 3 bases, J shed 3 bases, and the junction held 6 bases outside the gene matches. The germline V gene has CDR1 KGHSH and CDR2 LQKENI. There are 15 residues in the CDR3. The CDR3 sequence is CASSPTGGVFYEQYF. The CDR3, as DNA: TGTGCCAGCTCACCTACAGGGGGCGTATTCTACGAGCAGTACTTC. The full variable domain, rest sourced from reference TRBV18 and TRBJ2-7, is NAGVMQNPRHLVRRRGQEARLRCSPMKGHSHVYWYRQLPEEGLKFMVYLQKENIIDESGMPKERFSAEFPKEGPSILRIQQVVRGDSAAYFCASSPTGGVFYEQYFGPGTRLTVT.

This clone has just one count. This rearrangement joins TRBV30 to TRBJ2-7; the match to TRBD2 covers 12 bases. V shed 1 base and J 5 bases; nucleotides not matched to a gene: 6. In germline, CDR1 is GTSNPN, CDR2 SVGIG (reference sequence). This CDR3 has 15 residues. This CDR3 reads CAWSDGTSGFDEQYF. In DNA, the CDR3 is TGTGCCTGGAGTGACGGGACTAGCGGGTTCGACGAGCAGTACTTC.

The chain links TRBV4-1 to TRBJ1-2, with a tentative D call TRBD1 (5 bases). Germline V lookup: CDR1 MGHRA, CDR2 YSYEKL. Trimming took 3 bases from V and 3 from J, leaving 5 bases between them. This CDR3 spans 12 amino acids. In DNA, the CDR3 is TGCGCCAGCAGCCAGACAGACTATGGCTACACCTTC. It translates to CASSQTDYGYTF.

This chain uses TRBV7-8 with TRBJ2-3, with 11 bases fitting TRBD2. The CDR3 is 16 residues long. Germline trimming cut 1 base from V and 5 bases from J; bases unmatched to any gene: 5. Per germline, CDR1 SGHVS and CDR2 FQNEAQ. This chain's CDR3 is CASSLGASGGQDTQYF. For the CDR3, the DNA is TGTGCCAGCAGCTTAGGGGCTAGCGGGGGGCAAGATACGCAGTATTTT.

The chain carries TRBV5-3 and TRBJ1-3; the D gene is possibly TRBD1 (6 bases). TRBV5-3 is recorded as an ORF, its role being uncertain. V lost 4 bases, J lost 4 bases, and 18 bases lay in between. The CDR3 loop spans 16 amino acids. The CDR3 reads CARSPQGKVLGNTIYF. CDR3 in DNA: TGTGCCAGAAGCCCCCAGGGGAAGGTTTTGGGAAACACCATATATTTT.

This chain uses TRBV4-1 with TRBJ1-6, with 9 bases matching TRBD1. This CDR3 region has 15 residues. V was clipped by 4 bases and J by 9 bases; unmatched bases: 7. Per germline, CDR1 MGHRA and CDR2 YSYEKL. The CDR3 sequence is CASSLGQGPISPLHF. Here the CDR3 DNA reads TGCGCCAGCAGCCTGGGACAGGGTCCGATTTCACCCCTCCACTTT.

V and J are TRBV7-2 and TRBJ2-5; possibly TRBD1 for D (6 bases). The CDR3 extends over 15 amino acids. V lost 5 bases and J 1 base, leaving 14 bases between the germline ends. Germline-derived CDR1 and CDR2 are SGHTA and FQGNSA. The CDR3 coding sequence is TGTGCCAGCAGCACCTACAGGGAGCTCCAAGAGACCCAGTACTTC. It yields the protein CASSTYRELQETQYF. The whole variable domain, remainder taken from reference TRBV7-2 and TRBJ2-5, is GAGVSQSPSNKVTEKGKDVELRCDPISGHTALYWYRQSLGQGLEFLIYFQGNSAPDKSGLPSDRFSAERTGGSVSTLTIQRTQQEDSAVYLCASSTYRELQETQYFGPGTRLLVL.

The chain couples TRBV2 to TRBJ2-1, with 7 positions matching TRBD1. V lost 6 bases, J lost 5 bases, and 4 bases stayed unmatched. Germline CDR1 reads SNHLY; CDR2 reads FYNNEI. CDR3 length equals 13 residues. CDR3 sequence reads: CASRGGRNNEQFF. As DNA, the CDR3 is TGTGCCAGCAGAGGGGGCCGGAACAATGAGCAGTTCTTC.

Of note for this clone: At one of its ends the junction is not consistent with the germline gene, which may arise from a read error. The chain is built from TRBV25-1 and TRBJ2-3; D call uncertain. CDR3 length: 11 amino acids. Looked up from germline, CDR1 is MGHDK and CDR2 is SYGVNS. CDR3: CASSESSSLHF. The CDR3 nucleotides read TGTGCCAGCAGTGAAAGCTCTAGTCTACATTTT.

The chain has TRBV2 and TRBJ2-7, with D maybe TRBD2 (5 bases). The CDR3 sequence is 12 residues long. The V end lost 6 bases, the J end lost 5 bases, and 11 bases lay between the germline ends. The germline V gene encodes CDR1 SNHLY and CDR2 FYNNEI. CDR3: CASSNTRDEQYF. The CDR3 DNA reads as TGTGCCAGCAGCAACACTAGGGACGAGCAGTACTTC.

This clone was seen once. The V call is TRBV25-1, the J call TRBJ2-7, with TRBD2 identical over 11 bases. Germline CDR1 reads MGHDK; CDR2 reads SYGVNS. After removal of 2 bases from V and 7 bases from J, the junction contained 7 bases not matched to a gene. CDR3 length: 15 residues. The CDR3 bases are TGTGCCAGCAGTGAAGAGACTAGCGGGAATCGGGAGCAGTACTTC. Amino acid sequence: CASSEETSGNREQYF.

The J gene is TRBJ1-1, the V gene TRBV7-9; a weak D match, TRBD1 (6 bases). CDR3 size: 12 residues. Trimming stripped 6 bases from V and 4 bases from J, with 9 bases between. Germline V gives CDR1 SEHNR, CDR2 FQNEAQ (reference sequence). The CDR3 DNA sequence: TGTGCCAGCAGACAGGGTTTCACTGAAGCTTTCTTT. Translating it yields CASRQGFTEAFF.

The chain recombines TRBV30 with TRBJ1-4, with a possible D match to TRBD1 (6 bases). CDR3 length equals 17 residues. Trimming pared 4 bases from V and 3 bases from J, leaving 21 bases between. Germline lookup yields CDR1 GTSNPN and CDR2 SVGIG (reference sequence). CDR3 loop: CAWNSVRIRGPNEKLFF. The CDR3 DNA sequence: TGTGCCTGGAACTCGGTTCGGATCAGGGGTCCTAATGAAAAACTGTTTTTT.

The V call is TRBV4-1, the J call TRBJ1-4; no clear D gene. There are 15 residues in the CDR3. V was pared by 2 bases and J by 1 base, with 8 bases between. Germline CDR1 MGHRA, CDR2 YSYEKL. In DNA, the CDR3 is TGCGCCAGCAGCCAACTCGGACTAACTAATGAAAAACTGTTTTTT. The encoded protein is CASSQLGLTNEKLFF.

V gene TRBV30 combines with J gene TRBJ2-1; D ambiguous. The CDR3 has 13 residues. With 6 bases removed from V and 0 bases from J, the gap between germline ends came to 9 bases. The germline V gene has CDR1 GTSNPN and CDR2 SVGIG (reference sequence). CDR3 coding DNA: TGTGCCTGTCTTCCTATCTCCTACAATGAGCAGTTCTTC. Amino acids: CACLPISYNEQFF.

There are a few counts of this clone. V is TRBV4-1 and J is TRBJ2-3; 10 bases are a match to TRBD2. The germline gives CDR1 MGHRA, CDR2 YSYEKL. The CDR3 covers 16 residues. Trimming at V came to 4 bases and at J to 2 bases, leaving 6 bases not matched to a gene. The CDR3 loop reads CASSRLAGDHTDTQYF. CDR3 sequence (DNA): TGCGCCAGCAGCCGTCTAGCGGGGGACCACACAGATACGCAGTATTTT.

This clone occurred once. The J gene is TRBJ2-1, the V gene TRBV30; 9 nucleotides agree with TRBD2. This CDR3 spans 14 amino acids. The germline CDR1 and CDR2 sequences are GTSNPN and SVGIG (reference sequence). Trimming took 3 bases from V and 7 from J; bases not matched to a gene: 7. In DNA form, the CDR3 reads TGTGCCTGGAGAGTAAGCGGGAGGTTGAATGAGCAGTTCTTC. It yields the protein CAWRVSGRLNEQFF.

The chain joins TRBV5-1 to TRBJ2-7; D may be TRBD2 (7 bases). The CDR3 has 15 residues. V was shortened by 1 base and J by 10 bases, with 21 bases between the two germline ends. Germline CDR1 is SGHRS and CDR2 is YFSETQ. The CDR3 protein is CASSLYPGAGAEQYF. CDR3 sequence (DNA): TGCGCCAGCAGCTTGTACCCAGGGGCGGGGGCGGAACAGTACTTC.

The CDR3 sequence is CASSPPSEASYEQYF. In DNA form, the CDR3 reads TGTGCCAGCTCACCACCGAGCGAAGCCTCCTACGAGCAGTACTTC. This chain links TRBV18 with TRBJ2-7; D is undetermined. From germline, CDR1 is KGHSH and CDR2 LQKENI. This CDR3 is 15 amino acids long. Trimming left V 0 bases short and J 0 bases short, with 9 bases between.

This clone was seen a single time. The rearrangement uses TRBV4-2 and TRBJ2-7; 8 bases map to TRBD1. The V and J ends lost 0 bases and 0 bases, in that order; junction bases with no gene match: 4. Germline CDR1 LGHNA, CDR2 YNFKEQ. The CDR3 consists of 16 residues. Written as DNA, the CDR3 is TGTGCCAGCAGCCAAGATCAGCAGGGGGCCTCCTACGAGCAGTACTTC. Translated, it gives CASSQDQQGASYEQYF.

The chain couples TRBV30 to TRBJ1-6, with a weak D call TRBD1 (5 bases). There are 13 residues in the CDR3. CDR1 and CDR2 from the germline V gene are GTSNPN and SVGIG (reference sequence). The V gene lost 3 bases and the J gene lost 6 bases, with 9 bases spanning the gap. CDR3 sequence reads: CAWSPQGNSPLHF. The CDR3 DNA is TGTGCCTGGAGCCCCCAGGGTAATTCACCCCTCCACTTT.

The chain has TRBV9 and TRBJ2-7; 8 nucleotides line up with TRBD1. The CDR3 covers 15 residues. Germline trimming cut 4 bases from V and 0 bases from J; bases unmatched to any gene: 6. Germline V gene lookup returns CDR1 SGDLS and CDR2 YYNGEE. The chain's CDR3 is CASSSGDRGSYEQYF. The CDR3 DNA follows: TGTGCCAGCAGCTCGGGAGACAGGGGCTCCTACGAGCAGTACTTC.

The rearrangement joins TRBV5-4 to TRBJ2-1; TRBD2 aligns across 12 bases. Trimming removed 4 bases from V and 0 bases from J; junction bases left unmatched: 5. CDR3 size: 17 residues. CDR1 and CDR2 (germline): SGHNT, YYREEE (reference sequence). In DNA, the CDR3 is TGTGCCAGCAGCACACTAGCGGGGGGTACCTCCTACAATGAGCAGTTCTTC. Translation gives CASSTLAGGTSYNEQFF.

This clone has just one count. The chain combines TRBV30 with TRBJ1-4, with 7 bases aligning to TRBD1. CDR3 length: 14 amino acids. CDR1 and CDR2 (germline): GTSNPN, SVGIG (reference sequence). Unmatched junction bases numbered 6, after V lost 3 bases and J lost 5 bases. CDR3 protein: CAWSLGGRNEKLFF. Here the CDR3 DNA reads TGTGCCTGGAGCCTAGGGGGCCGGAATGAAAAACTGTTTTTT.

This clone has a handful of counts. The rearrangement uses TRBV6-1 and TRBJ2-3; no definite D call. CDR1 is MNHNS and CDR2 is SASEGT in the germline V gene. CDR3 length: 16 residues. The V gene lost 2 bases and the J gene lost 0 bases, with 12 bases spanning the gap. This chain's CDR3 is CASSELYSTSTDTQYF. The DNA of the CDR3 is TGTGCCAGCAGTGAACTCTATAGCACTAGCACAGATACGCAGTATTTT.

This clone has a handful of counts. The chain links TRBV30 to TRBJ1-1; TRBD1 aligns across 7 bases. The V gene end was trimmed by 7 bases and the J gene end by 4 bases; junction bases not matched to a gene: 6. CDR3 length: 12 amino acids. CDR1 and CDR2 from the germline V gene are GTSNPN and SVGIG (reference sequence). The CDR3 is CALSRDSTEAFF. CDR3 nucleotides: TGTGCCTTATCAAGGGACAGCACTGAAGCTTTCTTT.